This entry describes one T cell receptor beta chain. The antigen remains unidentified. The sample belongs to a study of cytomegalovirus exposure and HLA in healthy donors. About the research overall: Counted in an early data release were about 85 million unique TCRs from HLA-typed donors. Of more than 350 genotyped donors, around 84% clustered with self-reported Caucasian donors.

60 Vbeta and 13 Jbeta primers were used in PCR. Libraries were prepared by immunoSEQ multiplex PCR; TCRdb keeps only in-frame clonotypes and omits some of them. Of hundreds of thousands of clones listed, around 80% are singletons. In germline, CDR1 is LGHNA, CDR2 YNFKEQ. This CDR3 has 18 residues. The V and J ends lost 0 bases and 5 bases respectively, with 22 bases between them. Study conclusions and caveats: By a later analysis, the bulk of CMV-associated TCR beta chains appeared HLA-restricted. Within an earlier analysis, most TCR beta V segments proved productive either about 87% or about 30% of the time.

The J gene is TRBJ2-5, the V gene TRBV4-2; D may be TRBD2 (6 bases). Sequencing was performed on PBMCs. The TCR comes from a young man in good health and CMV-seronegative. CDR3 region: CASSQDGWGTGGRETQYF. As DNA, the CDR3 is TGTGCCAGCAGCCAAGATGGATGGGGAACAGGAGGGCGGGAGACCCAGTACTTC.